This TCR beta chain is from a study of cytomegalovirus exposure and HLA in healthy donors. Primers for the PCR totalled 60 Vbeta and 13 Jbeta. TCRdb's table, derived via immunoSEQ multiplex PCR, lists solely in-frame clones and lacks some. The sample contains approximately 170,000 clones, around 77% of which appear only once. The trim removed 5 bases at V and 6 bases at J, leaving 7 bases unmatched. The CDR3 is 14 amino acids. Germline CDR1 MNHNY, CDR2 SVGAGI (reference sequence). Material: PBMCs. The V and J genes are TRBV6-6 and TRBJ1-5; 7 bases fit TRBD1. The sequence was obtained from a man aged 40-49 years in good health and CMV-seronegative. The chain's CDR3 is CASSPQGGSQPQHF. The CDR3 bases are TGTGCCAGCAGTCCTCAGGGGGGCTCTCAGCCCCAGCATTTT.